This T cell receptor (beta chain) appears in the sequencing data of a study of Graves' ophthalmopathy and Graves' hyperthyroidism. Transcripts of RNA were the source for amplifying TCR beta CDR3 regions. HTBI primers were used in a first-round RT-PCR, which preceded a second-round multiplex PCR. TCRdb ran MiXCR on the multiplex PCR reads and lists one entry per CDR3 protein. The sample shows roughly 700,000 distinct CDR3 sequences, 40% of them seen only once. The CDR3 has 17 amino acids. The germline gives CDR1 SGHAT, CDR2 FQDESV (reference sequence). V gave up 6 bases and J gave up 7 bases; unmatched junction bases: 12. The study enrolled ophthalmopathy donors with moderate-to-severe activity, CAS ≥3, NOSPECS ≥4 and duration under 3 months. Other autoimmune diseases, uncontrolled infections, pregnancy or lactation excluded patients from enrollment. The authors used Ficoll-Paque density gradient centrifugation to separate PBMCs. The input was around 9.9 ml of fresh peripheral blood.

Regarding the study as a whole: Between ophthalmopathy and stable hyperthyroidism, a 13-signature model drew a separation with roughly 88% sensitivity and around 80% specificity.

In the case of this clonotype: Its antigen is unknown.

V is TRBV11-1 and J is TRBJ1-4; 12 positions agree with TRBD1. Sequencing input: peripheral blood. The clonotype was recovered from an adult man with Graves' ophthalmopathy. In DNA, the CDR3 is TGTGCCAGCAGTCCTCTAGGGACAGGGGGCCGGGGTGAAAAACTGTTTTTT. Encoded protein: CASSPLGTGGRGEKLFF.